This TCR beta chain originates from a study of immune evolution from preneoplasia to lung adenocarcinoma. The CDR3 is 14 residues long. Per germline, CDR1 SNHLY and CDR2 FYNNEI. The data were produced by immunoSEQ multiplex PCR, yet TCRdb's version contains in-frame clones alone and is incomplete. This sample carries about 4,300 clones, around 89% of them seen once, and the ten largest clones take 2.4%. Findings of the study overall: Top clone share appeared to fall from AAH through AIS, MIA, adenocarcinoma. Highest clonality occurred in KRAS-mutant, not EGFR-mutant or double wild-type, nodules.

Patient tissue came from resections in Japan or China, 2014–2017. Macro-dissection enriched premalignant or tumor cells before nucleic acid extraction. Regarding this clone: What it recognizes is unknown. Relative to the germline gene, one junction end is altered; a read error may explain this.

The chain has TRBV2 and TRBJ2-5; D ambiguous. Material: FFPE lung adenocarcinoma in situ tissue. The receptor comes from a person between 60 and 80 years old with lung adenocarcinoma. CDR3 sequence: CASTENWAPETQYF. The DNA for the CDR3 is TGTGCCAGCACTGAAAATTGGGCCCCTGAGACCCAGTACTTC.